Below, 23 T cell receptor beta chains from the same sample are listed, as sequenced in a study of tumor-infiltrating lymphocytes in primary liver carcinoma. Unsorted bulk tissue (roughly 18-32 mg) underwent RNA and DNA co-extraction. cDNA specific to TCR beta was made from around 470 ng of total RNA, with a constant-region primer employed for priming. Nested multiplex PCR, run for three rounds with slightly modified ARM-PCR, yielded TCR beta libraries. Primers for the first two PCR rounds were TRBV1-TRBV30 forward primers and a C-beta reverse primer (roughly 10 cycles per round). Each CDR3 protein gets one entry after TCRdb re-called the multiplex PCR reads with MiXCR. Here the sample spans 95,000 to 150,000 distinct CDR3 sequences, around two thirds being singletons. Sequenced sample: liver tumor tissue from sampling region 1. The subset is: tumor region T1, superior pole. These receptors came from a woman aged 60-75 years with primary liver carcinoma and hepatitis B virus infection.

The count of this clonotype is one. It may be a read error: a sequence one base away is much more abundant. This chain joins TRBV28 and TRBJ1-2; D is uncertain. Germline values: CDR1 MDHEN, CDR2 SYDVKM. V lost 5 bases and J 5 bases, leaving 15 bases between the germline ends. The CDR3 has 14 residues. The CDR3 region is CASSLDGPPYGYTF. For the CDR3, the DNA is TGTGCCAGCAGTCTGGACGGGCCCCCGTATGGCTACACCTTC.

This clonotype is categorized as medium-sized. The chain links TRBV11-3 to TRBJ2-1; tentatively, D is TRBD2 (5 bases). V was shortened by 6 bases and J by 5 bases, with 8 bases between the two germline ends. The CDR3 loop spans 12 amino acids. Germline loops: CDR1 SGHNT, CDR2 YENEEA. The CDR3 loop is CASRERDNEQFF. The CDR3 nucleotides are TGTGCCAGCAGGGAGAGGGACAATGAGCAGTTCTTC.

A word on this clonotype: The junction departs from the called germline gene at one end, perhaps through a read error. This sequence joins TRBV11-3 and TRBJ2-5; 13 bases fit TRBD2. The CDR3 is 15 amino acids. Germline V CDR1 and CDR2: SGHNT, YENEEA. CDR3 loop: CTSSPGTSGMRTQYF. The CDR3 DNA reads as TGTACCAGCAGCCCGGGGACTAGCGGGATGAGGACCCAGTACTTC.

V usage is TRBV10-1 and J usage is TRBJ2-1; D is perhaps TRBD1 (5 bases). Trimming left V 4 bases short and J 8 bases short, with 18 bases between. The CDR3 is 15 residues long. From germline, CDR1 is WNHNN and CDR2 SYGVQD (reference sequence). Written as DNA, the CDR3 is TGCGCCAGCAGTGGGTCCGGTGCAGGGCGCTATGAGCAGTTCTTC. It codes for CASSGSGAGRYEQFF.

The gene calls are TRBV5-4 and TRBJ2-7, with a possible D match to TRBD1 (7 bases). CDR1 and CDR2 from the germline V gene are SGHNT and YYREEE (reference sequence). Trimming cost V 0 bases and J 10 bases, with 17 bases left between them. The length of the CDR3 is 14 residues. In nucleotides, the CDR3 is TGTGCCAGCAGCTTGGGGGCAGGGGGGTACAAACAGTACTTC. Translated: CASSLGAGGYKQYF.

Comment on this clonotype: At one end, the junction sequence differs from germline, possibly due to a read error. CDR3 protein: CASNRTLDNEQLF. The CDR3 DNA follows: TGTGCCAGCAACCGTACTTTGGACAATGAGCAGCTCTTC. The V gene is TRBV11-2, the J gene TRBJ2-1, with D perhaps TRBD1 (5 bases). Germline CDR1 reads SGHAT; CDR2 reads FQNNGV. The CDR3 is 13 amino acids.

This clonotype was detected ten times or more. The V call is TRBV24-1, the J call TRBJ2-7; the D gene is possibly TRBD2 (6 bases). Trimming removed 3 bases at V and 6 bases at J, with 23 bases between. The CDR3 sequence is 17 residues long. In germline, CDR1 is KGHDR, CDR2 SFDVKD. Here the CDR3 DNA reads TGTGCCACCAGTGATGGAGGATCGCCGGAGGGCCGGGGCGAGCAGTACTTC. This translates into CATSDGGSPEGRGEQYF.

DNA of the CDR3: TGTGCCAGCACCACCGGAGGGGGACAGGGCGACTATGGCTACACCTTC. It translates to CASTTGGGQGDYGYTF. J is TRBJ1-2 and V is TRBV2; TRBD1 matches 9 bases. Germline CDR1 and CDR2: SNHLY and FYNNEI. This CDR3 has 16 amino acids. V gave up 7 bases and J gave up 3 bases; unmatched junction bases: 12.

This clonotype was counted many times. J is TRBJ2-3 and V is TRBV29-1; TRBD2 matches 7 bases. Trimming took 1 base from V and 5 from J; bases not matched to a gene: 12. Germline lookup yields CDR1 SQVTM and CDR2 ANQGSEA. The CDR3 runs 16 residues. The CDR3 DNA is TGCAGCGTTGAAGGGAAGAGCGGGGAGTGGGAAGATACGCAGTATTTT. This sequence encodes CSVEGKSGEWEDTQYF.

This clonotype has a count of ten or more. J is TRBJ2-5 and V is TRBV11-3, with a possible D match to TRBD1 (6 bases). V gave up 0 bases and J gave up 2 bases, with 13 bases separating them. The germline CDR1 and CDR2 sequences are SGHNT and YENEEA. This CDR3 contains 16 residues. DNA of the CDR3: TGTGCCAGCAGCTTAGATCGTTGGGGGCGGCAAGAGACCCAGTACTTC. Its protein product is CASSLDRWGRQETQYF.

This clonotype appeared many times. The chain links TRBV7-9 to TRBJ2-5; 9 bases map to TRBD1. Trimming removed 1 base from V and 3 bases from J; junction bases left unmatched: 12. The CDR3 loop spans 18 amino acids. From germline, CDR1 is SEHNR and CDR2 FQNEAQ (reference sequence). CDR3 region: CASSLVRLGDREEETQYF. The CDR3 DNA sequence: TGTGCCAGCAGCTTAGTCCGGTTGGGGGACAGGGAGGAAGAGACCCAGTACTTC.

V usage is TRBV11-2 and J usage is TRBJ2-7; D might be TRBD1 or TRBD2, each matching 5 bases. With 8 bases removed from V and 3 bases from J, the gap between germline ends came to 23 bases. This CDR3 has 16 residues. Germline loops: CDR1 SGHAT, CDR2 FQNNGV. The CDR3 DNA reads as TGTGCCAGCCCCCCAGAGGGCAGGGTGGGGAACTACGAGCAGTACTTC. As protein: CASPPEGRVGNYEQYF.

This chain links TRBV29-1 with TRBJ2-5; D gene uncertain. Germline loops: CDR1 SQVTM, CDR2 ANQGSEA. Trimming took 8 bases from V and 2 from J, leaving 15 bases between them. The CDR3 spans 13 residues. CDR3: CSLCSIQQETQYF. The CDR3 coding sequence is TGCAGCCTTTGTAGTATCCAGCAAGAGACCCAGTACTTC.

Worth noting for this clonotype: Being one base from a much bigger clone, this may be a read error. V usage is TRBV12-3 or TRBV12-4 and J usage is TRBJ1-1; unclear D gene. The CDR3 extends over 13 amino acids. The CDR3 coding sequence is TGTGCCAGCCGTTTAACGGTGAACACTGAAGCTTTCTTT. Encoded protein: CASRLTVNTEAFF.

With respect to this clonotype: Its ends do not fully match the called genes, so a read error is possible. The DNA of the CDR3 is TGTGCCACCTTGAGGGGGGTTAGCATAGATACGCAGTATTTT. Its translation: CATLRGVSIDTQYF. The chain links TRBV2 to TRBJ2-3; D assignment may be TRBD1 or TRBD2 (6 bases each). Germline V gene lookup returns CDR1 SNHLY and CDR2 FYNNEI. The CDR3 has 14 residues.

The chain couples TRBV18 to TRBJ1-1, with D tentatively TRBD1 (6 bases). Trimming stripped 8 bases from V and 3 bases from J, with 22 bases between. CDR3 length: 16 amino acids. Germline CDR1 KGHSH, CDR2 LQKENI. The CDR3 loop reads CASTINKRGAYTEAFF. The DNA of the CDR3 is TGTGCCAGCACCATCAATAAACGGGGGGCTTACACTGAAGCTTTCTTT.

A remark on this clonotype: A clone one base away is much larger, so this may be a read error. The chain links TRBV7-8 to TRBJ2-2; D gene ambiguous. The CDR3 covers 14 residues. The germline V gene encodes CDR1 SGHVS and CDR2 FQNEAQ. The CDR3 is CVSSPGSPRGELFF. CDR3 nucleotide sequence: TGTGTCAGCAGCCCAGGATCTCCGCGCGGGGAGCTGTTTTTT.

On this clonotype: The junction departs from germline at one end; a sequencing error may be responsible. The rearrangement joins TRBV11-3 to TRBJ2-2; unclear D gene. Germline V lookup: CDR1 SGHNT, CDR2 YENEEA. There are 14 residues in the CDR3. The CDR3 protein is CASSLARRVGELFF. The CDR3 DNA reads as TGTGCCAGTAGCTTGGCTAGAAGGGTCGGGGAGCTGTTTTTT.

This clonotype has more than one count but fewer than ten. No conserved phenylalanine or tryptophan ends this CDR3, so it is likely a read error. The chain couples TRBV11-2 to TRBJ2-3; 10 nucleotides line up with TRBD1. V shed 5 bases, J shed 2 bases, and the junction held 4 bases outside the gene matches. Germline V gene lookup returns CDR1 SGHAT and CDR2 FQNNGV. CDR3 size: 15 residues. CDR3 loop: CASSKDRGATDTQYL. CDR3 nucleotides: TGTGCCAGCAGCAAGGACAGGGGGGCCACAGATACGCAGTATCTT.

This chain joins TRBV12-5 and TRBJ2-1, with D possibly being TRBD2 (5 bases). The CDR3 length is 13 residues. From germline, CDR1 is LGHNT and CDR2 FRNRAP. The V and J ends lost 8 bases and 12 bases respectively, with 20 bases between them. CDR3 sequence: CASSPRESGGQFF. CDR3 DNA: TGTGCTAGTAGTCCTCGGGAAAGCGGTGGGCAGTTCTTC.

This clonotype was observed at least ten times. V usage is TRBV5-4 and J usage is TRBJ2-3, with TRBD2 matching 7 bases. J was trimmed by 4 bases and V by 9 bases; bases with no gene match: 8. There are 13 residues in the CDR3. The germline gives CDR1 SGHNT, CDR2 YYREEE (reference sequence). CDR3: CATSRSGADTQYF. As DNA, the CDR3 is TGTGCCACCTCACGAAGCGGGGCAGATACGCAGTATTTT.

This clonotype is deemed medium-sized (0.01 to 0.1%). This sequence joins TRBV11-3 and TRBJ1-2, with no clear D. CDR3 length: 12 residues. Germline CDR1 SGHNT, CDR2 YENEEA. Between the trimmed V and J ends, which lost 1 base and 7 bases, there was a span of 7 bases. In DNA, the CDR3 is TGTGCCAGCAGCTTAGGGACCTTTGGCTACACCTTC. Residues: CASSLGTFGYTF.

This sequence joins TRBV11-2 and TRBJ1-1; TRBD1 is a possible D gene (6 bases). V lost 2 bases, J lost 1 base, and 20 bases lay in between. This CDR3 region has 18 residues. Germline lookup yields CDR1 SGHAT and CDR2 FQNNGV. The CDR3 region is CASSLHGRGASRNTEAFF. As DNA, the CDR3 is TGTGCCAGCAGCTTACATGGCCGGGGGGCCTCAAGGAACACTGAAGCTTTCTTT.